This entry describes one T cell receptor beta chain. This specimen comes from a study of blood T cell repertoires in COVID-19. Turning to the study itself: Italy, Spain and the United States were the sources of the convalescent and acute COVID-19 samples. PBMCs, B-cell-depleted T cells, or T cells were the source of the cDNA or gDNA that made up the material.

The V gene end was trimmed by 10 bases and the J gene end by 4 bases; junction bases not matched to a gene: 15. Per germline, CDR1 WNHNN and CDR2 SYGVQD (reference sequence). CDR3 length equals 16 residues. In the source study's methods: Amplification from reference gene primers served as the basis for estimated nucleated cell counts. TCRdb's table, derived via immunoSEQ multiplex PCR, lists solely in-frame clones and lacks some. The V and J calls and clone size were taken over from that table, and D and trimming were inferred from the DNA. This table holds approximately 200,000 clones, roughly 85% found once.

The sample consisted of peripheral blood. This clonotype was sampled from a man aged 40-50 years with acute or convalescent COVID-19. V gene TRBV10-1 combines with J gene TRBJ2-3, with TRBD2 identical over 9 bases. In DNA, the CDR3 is TGCGCCAACCTAAGATGGACTAGCGCAAGATCAGATACGCAGTATTTT. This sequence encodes CANLRWTSARSDTQYF.